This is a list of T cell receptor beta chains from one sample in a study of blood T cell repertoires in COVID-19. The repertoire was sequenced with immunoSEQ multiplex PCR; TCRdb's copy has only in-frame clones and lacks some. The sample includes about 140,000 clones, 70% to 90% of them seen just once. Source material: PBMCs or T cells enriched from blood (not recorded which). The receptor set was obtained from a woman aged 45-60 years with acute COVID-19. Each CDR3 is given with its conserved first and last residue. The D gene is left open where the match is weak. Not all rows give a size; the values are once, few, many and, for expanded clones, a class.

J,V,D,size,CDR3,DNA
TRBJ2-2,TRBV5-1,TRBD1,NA,CASSLGLTGTNTGELFF,TGCGCCAGCAGCTTGGGGTTGACAGGGACGAACACCGGGGAGCTGTTTTTT
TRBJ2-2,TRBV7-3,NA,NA,CASSYQAGELFF,TGTGCCAGCAGCTATCAGGCCGGGGAGCTGTTTTTT
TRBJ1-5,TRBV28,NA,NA,CATTRGGAGNQPQHF,TGTGCCACCACCCGGGGGGGGGCAGGCAATCAGCCCCAGCATTTT
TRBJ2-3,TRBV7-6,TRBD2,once,CASSQQAGSTDTQYF,TGTGCCAGCAGCCAGCAAGCGGGGAGCACAGATACGCAGTATTTT
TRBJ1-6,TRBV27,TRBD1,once,CASRAGTGVTPLHF,TGTGCCAGCAGGGCCGGGACAGGGGTAACACCCCTCCACTTT
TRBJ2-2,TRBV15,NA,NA,CATSTHSQAGELFF,TGTGCCACCAGCACCCATTCCCAGGCCGGGGAGCTGTTTTTT
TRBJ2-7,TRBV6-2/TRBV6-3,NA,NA,CASSLTMRFEQYF,TGTGCCAGCAGTTTGACTATGCGGTTCGAGCAGTACTTC
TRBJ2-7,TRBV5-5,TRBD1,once,CASSRRDRDYEQYF,TGTGCCAGCAGCCGCCGGGACAGAGACTACGAGCAGTACTTC
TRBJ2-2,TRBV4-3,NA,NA,CASSFSLGSLFSRDPTGELFF,TGCGCCAGCAGCTTCTCTTTAGGTTCTCTATTTTCGCGGGACCCTACCGGGGAGCTGTTTTTT
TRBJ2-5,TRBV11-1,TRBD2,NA,CASSRTSGMAQETQYF,TGTGCCAGCAGCCGGACTAGCGGGATGGCACAAGAGACCCAGTACTTC
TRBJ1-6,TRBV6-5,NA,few,CASSVEDSLYSPLHF,TGTGCCAGCAGCGTCGAGGACAGTCTATATTCACCCCTCCACTTT
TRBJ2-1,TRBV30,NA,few,CAWSEPGLPPNEQFF,TGTGCCTGGAGCGAACCGGGACTCCCCCCTAATGAGCAGTTCTTC
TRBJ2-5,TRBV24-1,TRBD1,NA,CATSDWGQGHQETQYF,TGTGCCACCAGTGATTGGGGACAGGGGCACCAAGAGACCCAGTACTTC
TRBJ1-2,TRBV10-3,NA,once,CAISVEGNYGYTF,TGTGCCATCAGTGTTGAGGGTAACTATGGCTACACCTTC
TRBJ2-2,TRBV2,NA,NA,CASLQGSLNTGELFF,TGTGCCAGTTTGCAGGGGAGCTTGAACACCGGGGAGCTGTTTTTT